A single sample is the source of the 5 T cell receptor beta chains below, sequenced in a study of cytotoxic CD8 clonotypes in ibrutinib-treated CLL. Assay: immunoSEQ multiplex PCR; the TCRdb copy retains only in-frame clones and omits some. The sample carries around 200,000 clones, approximately 75% recorded once. Sequencing used PBMCs, obtained after 12 months of ibrutinib treatment. Receptors were obtained from a human donor with chronic lymphocytic leukemia.

The chain is built from TRBV27 and TRBJ2-3, with 9 bases aligning to TRBD2. Germline CDR1 is MNHEY and CDR2 is SMNVEV (reference sequence). The CDR3 runs 18 residues. V trimming: 7 bases; J trimming: 2 bases; junction bases outside the gene matches: 16. The CDR3 DNA sequence: TGTGCCAGCAAGGGGCGGGGGGGCCTACTGAGAAACACAGATACGCAGTATTTT. It encodes CASKGRGGLLRNTDTQYF.

The chain combines TRBV11-2 with TRBJ1-2, with 7 bases matching TRBD1. V shed 5 bases and J 9 bases; nucleotides not matched to a gene: 9. This CDR3 contains 13 residues. Germline V lookup: CDR1 SGHAT, CDR2 FQNNGV. CDR3 protein: CASSPGRQGRYTF. The DNA for the CDR3 is TGTGCCAGCAGCCCCGGACGACAGGGACGCTACACCTTC.

This chain joins TRBV11-3 and TRBJ2-2; possibly TRBD1 for D (6 bases). CDR3 length: 16 amino acids. Trimming left V 3 bases short and J 1 base short, with 12 bases between. CDR1 SGHNT and CDR2 YENEEA come from the germline V gene. CDR3 DNA: TGTGCCAGCAGCTTGGGTGACAGGAAGAACACCGGGGAGCTGTTTTTT. This sequence encodes CASSLGDRKNTGELFF.

The chain employs TRBV5-1 and TRBJ2-7; 9 bases agree with TRBD2. The V gene end was trimmed by 5 bases and the J gene end by 5 bases; junction bases not matched to a gene: 11. Germline CDR1 reads SGHRS; CDR2 reads YFSETQ. CDR3 length: 15 residues. The CDR3 DNA follows: TGCGCCAGCAGTCAACGCGGGAGGGCCCAAAACGAGCAGTACTTC. Its protein is CASSQRGRAQNEQYF.

This clone was detected a few times. CDR3 nucleotide sequence: TGTGCCAGCAGCCAAGACAGGGGATTGGGCTACACCTTC. It encodes CASSQDRGLGYTF. The chain carries TRBV11-2 and TRBJ1-2, with 8 bases identical to TRBD1. CDR3 length: 13 residues. After removal of 5 bases from V and 8 bases from J, the junction contained 7 bases not matched to a gene. Per germline, CDR1 SGHAT and CDR2 FQNNGV.